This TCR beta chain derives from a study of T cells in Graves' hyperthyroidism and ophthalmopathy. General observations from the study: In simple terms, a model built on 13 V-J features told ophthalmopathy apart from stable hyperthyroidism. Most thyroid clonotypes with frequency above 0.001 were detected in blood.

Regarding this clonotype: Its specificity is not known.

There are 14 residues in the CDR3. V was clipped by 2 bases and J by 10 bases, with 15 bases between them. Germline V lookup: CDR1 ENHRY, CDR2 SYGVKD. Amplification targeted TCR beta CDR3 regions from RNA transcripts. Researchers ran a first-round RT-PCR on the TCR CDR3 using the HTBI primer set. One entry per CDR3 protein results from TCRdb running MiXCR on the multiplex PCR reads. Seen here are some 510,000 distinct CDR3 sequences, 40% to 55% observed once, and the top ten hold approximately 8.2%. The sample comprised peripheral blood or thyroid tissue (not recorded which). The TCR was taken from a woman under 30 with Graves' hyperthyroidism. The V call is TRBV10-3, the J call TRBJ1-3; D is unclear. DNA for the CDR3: TGTGCCATCAGTGAGGAAGCTTGGGCCAATACCATATATTTT. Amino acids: CAISEEAWANTIYF.